This T cell receptor (beta chain) stems from a study of shared clonotypes between healthy human individuals. This clone was recorded a few times. Its antigen is not known. Study-level results: Among several donors, approximately 5.4% of naive CD4 clonotypes were found in common.

The germline V gene has CDR1 GTSNPN and CDR2 SVGIG (reference sequence). V was trimmed by 2 bases and J by 5 bases, leaving 10 bases between them. The CDR3 totals 12 residues. Libraries were prepared by immunoSEQ multiplex PCR; TCRdb keeps only in-frame clonotypes and omits some of them. In the table there are 2 million to 2.5 million clones, 95% of which are singletons. The chain employs TRBV30 and TRBJ2-7, with D unresolved. The specimen was naive CD4+ T cells sorted from blood. Indicated subset: CD45RA+ positively selected. This TCR derives from a man aged 18 to 30 in good health. In DNA, the CDR3 is TGTGCCTGGAGTCCCCTTCGGGACGAGCAGTACTTC. Its protein product is CAWSPLRDEQYF.